This passage covers 11 T cell receptor beta chains from one sample sequenced in a study of T cell repertoires in cytomegalovirus infection. TCRdb fed the reads into MiXCR, producing one record per CDR3 protein. The table shows almost 550,000 distinct CDR3 sequences, with 16% occurring only once. Sample: CD8+ T cells from PBMCs. Receptors originate from a human donor in good health (CMV status not recorded). Some clones in this sample may be carry-over from other donors' samples.

The sample holds a few counts of this clonotype. Written as DNA, the CDR3 is TGCAGTGCTAGAGAAGGGGAGGGTGAACCGTTTCCCTACGAGCAGTACTTC. This sequence encodes CSAREGEGEPFPYEQYF. The chain recombines TRBV20-1 with TRBJ2-7; TRBD2 aligns across 7 bases. Trimming took 0 bases from V and 2 from J; bases not matched to a gene: 13. Germline V gene sequence: CDR1 DFQATT, CDR2 SNEGSKA (reference sequence). The CDR3 length is 17 residues.

This clonotype was seen many times. This chain joins TRBV7-9 and TRBJ2-3, with D maybe TRBD2 (6 bases). The ends were cut back, 5 bases at V and 5 bases at J, with 17 bases in the middle. Germline V gene data show CDR1 as SEHNR and CDR2 as FQNEAQ (reference sequence). This CDR3 comprises 15 residues. CDR3 sequence reads: CASSPYGSGVDTQYF. The CDR3, as DNA: TGTGCCAGCAGCCCCTACGGGAGCGGAGTAGATACGCAGTATTTT.

This chain joins TRBV9 and TRBJ2-1, with TRBD2 matching 15 bases. The V gene end was trimmed by 0 bases and the J gene end by 7 bases; junction bases not matched to a gene: 5. The CDR3 is made up of 17 amino acids. The germline V gene has CDR1 SGDLS and CDR2 YYNGEE. CDR3 sequence: CASSVVAGTSGRNEQFF. The CDR3 nucleotides read TGTGCCAGCAGCGTAGTGGCCGGGACTAGCGGGAGGAATGAGCAGTTCTTC.

This clonotype showed up many times. The chain employs TRBV12-3 or TRBV12-4 and TRBJ1-2, with a possible D match to TRBD1 (6 bases). The CDR3 totals 13 residues. The germline V and J ends were trimmed by 7 bases and 4 bases, with 13 bases remaining between them. CDR3: CASKIEGVYGYTF. In DNA, the CDR3 is TGTGCCAGCAAAATCGAGGGGGTCTATGGCTACACCTTC.

This clonotype has a count of ten or more. The V and J genes are TRBV6-2 or TRBV6-3 and TRBJ1-1; 10 bases map to TRBD1. J was trimmed by 11 bases and V by 2 bases; bases with no gene match: 26. The CDR3 has 20 residues. Germline CDR1 reads MNHEY; CDR2 reads SVGEGT. The CDR3 DNA follows: TGTGCCAGCAGTTACCTCCCCCCGGACAGGGGGAATACCCCTGGGAATGGCGCTTTCTTT. This codes for CASSYLPPDRGNTPGNGAFF.

This clonotype has at least ten counts. The chain is built from TRBV12-3 or TRBV12-4 and TRBJ1-1; no definite D call. Trimming removed 7 bases at V and 5 bases at J, with 14 bases between. There are 13 residues in the CDR3. For the CDR3, the DNA is TGTGCCAGCAAAGTGGCCCAAGGAACTGAAGCTTTCTTT. This gives the protein CASKVAQGTEAFF.

The chain joins TRBV18 to TRBJ1-4; 7 positions agree with TRBD1. The germline CDR1 and CDR2 sequences are KGHSH and LQKENI. V lost 3 bases and J lost 6; bases outside the gene matches: 13. The CDR3 has 17 residues. CDR3 nucleotides: TGTGCCAGCTCACCCCGTGGGAGGGGGCATAGGGATGAAAAACTGTTTTTT. This sequence encodes CASSPRGRGHRDEKLFF. Looking up the rest from reference TRBV18 and TRBJ1-4 gives the full variable domain: NAGVMQNPRHLVRRRGQEARLRCSPMKGHSHVYWYRQLPEEGLKFMVYLQKENIIDESGMPKERFSAEFPKEGPSILRIQQVVRGDSAAYFCASSPRGRGHRDEKLFFGSGTQLSVL.

There are many counts of this clonotype. This chain joins TRBV7-3 and TRBJ2-3, with D perhaps TRBD2 (6 bases). V lost 5 bases to trimming and J lost 3 bases, with 12 bases between them. The CDR3 has 14 residues. Germline loops: CDR1 SGHTA, CDR2 FQGTGA. The CDR3 protein is CASSPTSPTDTQYF. CDR3 coding DNA: TGTGCCAGCAGCCCCACTAGCCCGACAGATACGCAGTATTTT.

The chain carries TRBV2 and TRBJ1-2, with D perhaps TRBD1 (6 bases). V lost 2 bases, J lost 5 bases, and 18 bases lay in between. Looked up from germline, CDR1 is SNHLY and CDR2 is FYNNEI. The CDR3 extends over 16 amino acids. As DNA, the CDR3 is TGTGCCAGCAGTGAATCTCTGGGGGCGCTTACTTATGGCTACACCTTC. Its protein is CASSESLGALTYGYTF.

This clonotype was counted at least ten times. This chain links TRBV7-6 with TRBJ2-3, with TRBD2 matching 9 bases. Germline V lookup: CDR1 SGHVS, CDR2 FNYEAQ. There are 14 residues in the CDR3. Trimming cost V 5 bases and J 2 bases; bases outside gene matches: 2. CDR3 sequence (DNA): TGTGCCAGCAGCCGACTAGCGGTCACAGATACGCAGTATTTT. Translated: CASSRLAVTDTQYF.

This clonotype was found a few times. This chain uses TRBV12-3 or TRBV12-4 with TRBJ1-6; possibly TRBD1 for D (5 bases). The CDR3 has 14 residues. V shed 5 bases and J shed 10 bases, with 15 bases lying between them. The CDR3 sequence is CASSGGFGESPLHF. The CDR3 DNA is TGTGCCAGCAGTGGGGGTTTTGGGGAATCACCCCTCCACTTT.